One sample yielded the 11 T cell receptor beta chains listed below, sequenced in a study of Ad26.COV2.S vaccination and SARS-CoV-2 variants. Treatment described: about 20 received Ad26.COV2.S at low or high dose, single or two shots; a few received placebo; per-sample allocation not given. Sampling took place 63 days after the first vaccine or placebo injection. The table came from immunoSEQ multiplex PCR; TCRdb's copy has only in-frame clones and leaves some out. Of about 440,000 clones in the sample, less than 95% were seen once. Material: peripheral blood, obtained in a trial of Ad26.COV2.S vaccine versus placebo. The receptors were sampled from a person between 18 and 60 years old who received the Ad26.COV2.S COVID-19 vaccine or a placebo.

The chain is built from TRBV28 and TRBJ2-1, with TRBD2 matching over 11 bases. The length of the CDR3 is 15 residues. Germline-derived CDR1 and CDR2 are MDHEN and SYDVKM. Trimming cost V 6 bases and J 8 bases; bases outside gene matches: 9. CDR3 DNA: TGTGCCAGCAGGAGGTCTAGCGGGGGGCTGGATGAGCAGTTCTTC. Translated, it gives CASRRSSGGLDEQFF.

The chain uses TRBV4-1 and TRBJ2-5; 8 nucleotides line up with TRBD2. With 0 bases clipped from V and 2 bases from J, the junction kept 5 bases outside the gene matches. The V gene's germline CDR1 is MGHRA and CDR2 YSYEKL. The CDR3 has 16 residues. The DNA for the CDR3 is TGCGCCAGCAGCCAAGATCTGACTAGCGTGCAAGAGACCCAGTACTTC. Translating it yields CASSQDLTSVQETQYF.

The chain combines TRBV5-6 with TRBJ2-5, with a possible D match to TRBD1 (6 bases). Between the trimmed V and J ends, which lost 0 bases and 1 base, there was a span of 10 bases. Germline lookup yields CDR1 SGHDT and CDR2 YYEEEE. The CDR3 is 15 residues long. The DNA of the CDR3 is TGTGCCAGCAGCTTGGGGCGGACAGTCCAAGAGACCCAGTACTTC. Amino acids: CASSLGRTVQETQYF.

The rearrangement links TRBV28 to TRBJ2-2; D might be TRBD1 (6 bases). There are 14 residues in the CDR3. CDR1 and CDR2 (germline): MDHEN, SYDVKM. The V end lost 8 bases, the J end lost 1 base, and 11 bases lay between the germline ends. CDR3 DNA sequence: TGTGCCAGCGAACCGGACAGGAACACCGGGGAGCTGTTTTTT. Its protein product is CASEPDRNTGELFF.

V usage is TRBV5-4 and J usage is TRBJ1-2; tentatively, D is TRBD1 (5 bases). Trimming took off 0 bases at V and 4 bases at J, with 7 bases between the two ends. The CDR3 extends over 13 amino acids. Germline values: CDR1 SGHNT, CDR2 YYREEE (reference sequence). The CDR3 is CASSLDRPYGYTF. Here the CDR3 DNA reads TGTGCCAGCAGCTTGGACAGGCCCTATGGCTACACCTTC.

The gene calls are TRBV27 and TRBJ2-3; no clear D gene. With 5 bases removed from V and 2 bases from J, the gap between germline ends came to 2 bases. Looked up from germline, CDR1 is MNHEY and CDR2 is SMNVEV (reference sequence). The CDR3 consists of 11 residues. In DNA, the CDR3 is TGTGCCAGCAGTCACACAGATACGCAGTATTTT. Translated: CASSHTDTQYF.

CDR3 bases: TGTGCCAGCAGCCGGACAGGGGCTGGAAACACCATATATTTT. It codes for CASSRTGAGNTIYF. J is TRBJ1-3 and V is TRBV7-2; 9 bases line up with TRBD1. This CDR3 has 14 residues. V shed 5 bases and J 2 bases; nucleotides not matched to a gene: 1. CDR1 and CDR2 from the germline V gene are SGHTA and FQGNSA.

V is TRBV19 and J is TRBJ1-3, with no clear D. The CDR3 consists of 17 residues. Germline-derived CDR1 and CDR2 are LNHDA and SQIVND (reference sequence). Trimming removed 4 bases from V and 0 bases from J, with 16 bases in between. CDR3 nucleotide sequence: TGTGCCAGTAGTAAGGCCAGGCCTACGTCCTCTGGAAACACCATATATTTT. Residues: CASSKARPTSSGNTIYF.

The chain is built from TRBV19 and TRBJ1-1; TRBD1 might be the D (5 bases). The CDR3 runs 18 residues. Germline CDR1 is LNHDA and CDR2 is SQIVND (reference sequence). V lost 7 bases, J lost 1 base, and 25 bases lay in between. The CDR3 is CASKMVWRGPDSNTEAFF. The CDR3, as DNA: TGTGCCAGTAAAATGGTTTGGAGGGGACCCGATTCGAACACTGAAGCTTTCTTT. Filled out from reference TRBV19 and TRBJ1-1, the complete variable domain reads DGGITQSPKYLFRKEGQNVTLSCEQNLNHDAMYWYRQDPGQGLRLIYYSQIVNDFQKGDIAEGYSVSREKKESFPLTVTSAQKNPTAFYLCASKMVWRGPDSNTEAFFGQGTRLTVV.

In this sample, this clone turned up once. The CDR3, as DNA: TGTGCCAGCAGCCGGACAGGGGGCCAGGGCACTGAAGCTTTCTTT. As protein: CASSRTGGQGTEAFF. The chain links TRBV3-1 (or the pseudogene TRBV3-2) to TRBJ1-1; 11 bases are shared with TRBD1. In germline, CDR1 is LGHDT, CDR2 YNNKEL (reference sequence). CDR3 size: 15 residues. Trimming took 4 bases from V and 4 from J; bases not matched to a gene: 5.

Details on this clone: Other DNA sequences in the same sample also yield this CDR3. This chain joins TRBV3-1 (or the pseudogene TRBV3-2) and TRBJ2-5; either TRBD1 or TRBD2 may supply D (5 bases each). This CDR3 contains 12 residues. CDR1 is LGHDT and CDR2 is YNNKEL in the germline V gene (reference sequence). V was cut by 3 bases and J by 5 bases, with 7 bases left in between. In DNA form, the CDR3 reads TGTGCCAGCAGCCAGGGGGAGGAGACCCAGTACTTC. Translating gives CASSQGEETQYF.